This passage covers 16 T cell receptor beta chains from one sample sequenced in a study of CD8+ T cells in alopecia areata. cDNA prepared by RNA extraction and subsequent reverse transcription served as the template for sequencing. The protocol was immunoSEQ multiplex PCR, while the TCRdb copy is restricted to in-frame clones and leaves out a portion. Altogether 150,000 to 200,000 clones are present, roughly 60% being singletons, with the ten largest covering approximately 1%. The treatment: oral pan-JAK inhibitor, 5-10 mg twice daily. The sample was CD4+ T cells sorted from blood, taken at week 24, from a patient treated with tofacitinib. These receptors were collected from a human donor with alopecia areata.

This clone showed up just once. CDR3 loop: CASSLSGERGETQYF. The CDR3, as DNA: TGCGCCAGCAGCTTATCAGGGGAAAGGGGTGAGACCCAGTACTTC. The J gene is TRBJ2-5, the V gene TRBV5-1, with D maybe TRBD1 (6 bases). The CDR3 spans 15 residues. Germline CDR1 SGHRS, CDR2 YFSETQ. The V gene lost 2 bases and the J gene lost 5 bases, with 16 bases spanning the gap.

CDR3 region: CASSISQGNTEAFF. The CDR3 bases are TGTGCCAGTAGTATTAGCCAGGGGAACACTGAAGCTTTCTTT. The chain recombines TRBV19 with TRBJ1-1; possibly TRBD1 for D (5 bases). CDR3 length equals 14 residues. The V and J ends lost 3 bases and 1 base respectively, with 9 bases between them. CDR1 and CDR2 from the germline V gene are LNHDA and SQIVND (reference sequence). Complete variable domain (other parts from reference TRBV19 and TRBJ1-1): DGGITQSPKYLFRKEGQNVTLSCEQNLNHDAMYWYRQDPGQGLRLIYYSQIVNDFQKGDIAEGYSVSREKKESFPLTVTSAQKNPTAFYLCASSISQGNTEAFFGQGTRLTVV.

The chain links TRBV19 to TRBJ1-2, with D possibly matching TRBD1 (5 bases). The CDR3 runs 13 residues. The germline gives CDR1 LNHDA, CDR2 SQIVND (reference sequence). The germline V and J ends were trimmed by 3 bases and 11 bases, with 16 bases remaining between them. This chain's CDR3 is CASSIERTSFYTF. The CDR3 nucleotides read TGTGCCAGTAGTATCGAGAGGACAAGCTTTTACACCTTC. Full variable domain (missing parts from reference TRBV19 and TRBJ1-2): DGGITQSPKYLFRKEGQNVTLSCEQNLNHDAMYWYRQDPGQGLRLIYYSQIVNDFQKGDIAEGYSVSREKKESFPLTVTSAQKNPTAFYLCASSIERTSFYTFGSGTRLTVV.

This clone was found a few times. The rearrangement joins TRBV20-1 to TRBJ2-1, with unresolved D. Trimming removed 0 bases from V and 7 bases from J, with 4 bases in between. CDR3 length: 11 amino acids. Per germline, CDR1 DFQATT and CDR2 SNEGSKA (reference sequence). The CDR3 DNA reads TGCAGTGCTAGAGATTTGAATGAGCAGTTCTTC. Protein product: CSARDLNEQFF.

The V and J genes are TRBV11-2 and TRBJ2-5, with D unresolved. Germline V gene lookup returns CDR1 SGHAT and CDR2 FQNNGV. The CDR3 sequence is 13 residues long. Trimming took 5 bases from V and 4 from J, leaving 11 bases between them. The CDR3 region is CASSVMGRETQYF. The CDR3, as DNA: TGTGCCAGCAGCGTGATGGGCCGAGAGACCCAGTACTTC.

This clone was counted between two and nine times. The chain combines TRBV29-1 with TRBJ1-3, with D hard to call. The CDR3 has 13 amino acids. Trimming pared 1 base from V and 6 bases from J, leaving 10 bases between. Germline V gene sequence: CDR1 SQVTM, CDR2 ANQGSEA. The CDR3 region is CSVEGPSENTIYF. The CDR3 region has the DNA TGCAGCGTTGAAGGCCCGTCGGAAAACACCATATATTTT.

There are a few counts of this clone. The chain is built from TRBV7-2 and TRBJ2-7, with D possibly called TRBD1 or TRBD2 (5 bases each). Trimming removed 1 base at V and 2 bases at J, with 15 bases between. Germline V gives CDR1 SGHTA, CDR2 FQGNSA. The CDR3 is 16 residues long. The CDR3 sequence is CASSLEGTRPTYEQYF. In nucleotides, the CDR3 is TGTGCCAGCAGCTTAGAAGGGACCAGGCCTACCTACGAGCAGTACTTC.

The chain has TRBV15 and TRBJ2-2; D is unclear. In germline, CDR1 is LNHNV, CDR2 YYDKDF (reference sequence). Trimming removed 4 bases from V and 7 bases from J, with 4 bases in between. The CDR3 has 11 residues. DNA for the CDR3: TGTGCCACCAGCATGGTCGGGGAGCTGTTTTTT. As protein: CATSMVGELFF.

This sequence joins TRBV5-1 and TRBJ1-1, with TRBD1 matching over 7 bases. CDR1 is SGHRS, CDR2 YFSETQ, per germline. Trimming cost V 2 bases and J 2 bases; bases outside gene matches: 9. This CDR3 comprises 16 residues. This CDR3 is CASSFSPGQFNTEAFF. The CDR3 DNA sequence: TGCGCCAGCAGCTTTTCCCCGGGACAGTTCAACACTGAAGCTTTCTTT.

The chain uses TRBV25-1 and TRBJ1-2, with 10 bases that match TRBD1. There are 14 residues in the CDR3. Per the germline V gene, CDR1 is MGHDK and CDR2 is SYGVNS. V lost 3 bases and J lost 10; bases outside the gene matches: 8. CDR3 DNA sequence: TGTGCCAGCAGTGACCCCGGGACAGGGGAAGTCTACACCTTC. Protein sequence: CASSDPGTGEVYTF.

The V call is TRBV7-9, the J call TRBJ1-2, with a weak D call TRBD1 (6 bases). This CDR3 comprises 15 residues. Germline CDR1 reads SEHNR; CDR2 reads FQNEAQ (reference sequence). The germline V and J ends were trimmed by 8 bases and 0 bases, with 16 bases remaining between them. The DNA for the CDR3 is TGTGCCAGCGTAGGAGGGACAACGACTAACTATGGCTACACCTTC. Protein sequence: CASVGGTTTNYGYTF.

The chain combines TRBV27 with TRBJ2-5; weak D call: TRBD1 (5 bases). This CDR3 contains 14 residues. Germline V gene sequence: CDR1 MNHEY, CDR2 SMNVEV (reference sequence). V lost 4 bases to trimming and J lost 7 bases, with 16 bases between them. CDR3 nucleotide sequence: TGTGCCAGCAGTTCCACAGGATTCTGGGGGACCCAGTACTTC. It specifies CASSSTGFWGTQYF.

The sample holds a few counts of this clone. V usage is TRBV11-2 and J usage is TRBJ1-1, with D unresolved. CDR1 is SGHAT and CDR2 is FQNNGV in the germline V gene. Trimming took off 2 bases at V and 0 bases at J, with 10 bases between the two ends. The CDR3 length is 15 residues. CDR3 region: CASSLYQSLNTEAFF. CDR3 coding DNA: TGTGCCAGCAGCTTATACCAAAGCCTGAACACTGAAGCTTTCTTT. Using reference TRBV11-2 and TRBJ1-1 for the parts outside the CDR3, the full variable domain is EAGVAQSPRYKIIEKRQSVAFWCNPISGHATLYWYQQILGQGPKLLIQFQNNGVVDDSQLPKDRFSAERLKGVDSTLKIQPAKLEDSAVYLCASSLYQSLNTEAFFGQGTRLTVV.

There are a few counts of this clone. The chain carries TRBV19 and TRBJ1-1; D may be TRBD1 (5 bases). Germline V lookup: CDR1 LNHDA, CDR2 SQIVND (reference sequence). CDR3 length: 15 amino acids. V was clipped by 3 bases and J by 6 bases, with 17 bases between them. This CDR3 reads CASSMSRAQTAEAFF. Written as DNA, the CDR3 is TGTGCCAGTAGTATGTCCAGGGCCCAGACGGCTGAAGCTTTCTTT.

V and J are TRBV30 and TRBJ2-3; D not resolved. There are 12 residues in the CDR3. Trimming shortened V by 1 base and J by 4 bases, and 6 bases separated the two germline ends. Germline V gene sequence: CDR1 GTSNPN, CDR2 SVGIG (reference sequence). This CDR3 is CAWSASADTQYF. In DNA, the CDR3 is TGTGCCTGGAGTGCGTCTGCAGATACGCAGTATTTT.

This chain links TRBV7-8 with TRBJ1-2; D is unclear. The CDR3 length is 16 residues. The V end was cut by 5 bases, the J end by 0 bases, with 16 bases between. Germline assignment: CDR1 SGHVS and CDR2 FQNEAQ. The CDR3 region is CASSLTHGSTNYGYTF. DNA for the CDR3: TGTGCCAGCAGCCTTACCCATGGGAGCACTAACTATGGCTACACCTTC.